Listed below are T cell receptor beta chains from one sample, sequenced in a study of blood T cell repertoires in COVID-19. Measured with immunoSEQ multiplex PCR; TCRdb has only the in-frame clones, and not every one. The profile shows roughly 140,000 clones, about 86% of them singletons. Sequencing used PBMCs or T cells enriched from blood (not recorded which). These receptors were taken from a man aged 45-65 years who had recovered from COVID-19. CDR3s include the opening cysteine and the closing phenylalanine or tryptophan. Each record gives: J gene, V gene, clone size, CDR3 protein. For some rows the clone size is stated as once, few or many, or as a class when expanded; others skip it.

J: TRBJ2-3
V: TRBV5-4
size: -
CDR3: CASRGGGSTDTQYF

J: TRBJ1-3
V: TRBV6-5
size: few
CDR3: CASSYSNRVVGNTIYF

J: TRBJ2-2
V: TRBV4-3
size: -
CDR3: CASSQDGWRTQTQTNTGELFF

J: TRBJ1-1
V: TRBV5-6
size: -
CDR3: CASSLGQGGNTEAFF

J: TRBJ2-1
V: TRBV5-4
size: -
CDR3: CASSLSSSSYNEQFF

J: TRBJ1-6
V: TRBV7-9
size: -
CDR3: CASSLGRDSLSPLHF

J: TRBJ2-7
V: TRBV15
size: -
CDR3: CATSRDRGQNHGEQYF

J: TRBJ1-3
V: TRBV3-1/TRBV3-2
size: once
CDR3: CASSPRQRQSGNTIYF

J: TRBJ1-1
V: TRBV11-2
size: -
CDR3: CASSSTGLYFF

J: TRBJ2-7
V: TRBV19
size: few
CDR3: CASSTQGAQYF

J: TRBJ1-2
V: TRBV7-8
size: -
CDR3: CASSFGQGGYGYTF

J: TRBJ1-5
V: TRBV2
size: -
CDR3: CASREVRNQPQHF

J: TRBJ1-5
V: TRBV7-2
size: few
CDR3: CASSSQTGSEPQHF

J: TRBJ1-6
V: TRBV11-3
size: -
CDR3: CASSLVGQGVNSPLHF

J: TRBJ2-2
V: TRBV9
size: -
CDR3: CASSVGTARTGELFF

J: TRBJ1-1
V: TRBV5-3
size: -
CDR3: CARSLNPLNTEAFF

J: TRBJ2-7
V: TRBV19
size: -
CDR3: CASSNDHRGSSYEQYF

J: TRBJ2-7
V: TRBV2
size: -
CDR3: CASTGQLAYEQYF

J: TRBJ2-5
V: TRBV12-3/TRBV12-4
size: -
CDR3: CASSLTGMETQYF

J: TRBJ1-3
V: TRBV3-1/TRBV3-2
size: -
CDR3: CASRETGTDTGNTIYF

J: TRBJ1-6
V: TRBV2
size: -
CDR3: CASSDQTGINNSPLHF

J: TRBJ2-2
V: TRBV6-2/TRBV6-3
size: few
CDR3: CASSYSRRTNTGELFF

J: TRBJ1-1
V: TRBV7-8
size: -
CDR3: CASSKYRGGTEAFF

J: TRBJ1-5
V: TRBV5-6
size: -
CDR3: CASSLKGREDNQPQHF

J: TRBJ2-5
V: TRBV7-6
size: -
CDR3: CASSLAGHGQYF

J: TRBJ2-7
V: TRBV10-3
size: -
CDR3: CAISAGQGPSYEQYF

J: TRBJ1-1
V: TRBV7-8
size: -
CDR3: CASSFLQGAGEAFF

J: TRBJ1-1
V: TRBV5-4
size: -
CDR3: CASSLGYGAGGNTEAFF

J: TRBJ1-2
V: TRBV18
size: -
CDR3: CASSLGQENYGYTF

J: TRBJ1-6
V: TRBV2
size: -
CDR3: CASSDLGTGYSPLHF

J: TRBJ2-1
V: TRBV7-9
size: -
CDR3: CASSPRGTGYYNEQFF

J: TRBJ1-1
V: TRBV10-3
size: once
CDR3: CAISGTGSEAFF

J: TRBJ1-2
V: TRBV29-1
size: -
CDR3: CSVPRLDYGYTF

J: TRBJ2-7
V: TRBV3-1/TRBV3-2
size: few
CDR3: CASSLGTSGYEQYF

J: TRBJ1-4
V: TRBV4-1
size: -
CDR3: CASSPGTNEKLFF

J: TRBJ1-5
V: TRBV2
size: -
CDR3: CASSDRGQTNQPQHF

J: TRBJ1-1
V: TRBV4-1
size: -
CDR3: CASSQRRTGNTEAFF

J: TRBJ1-2
V: TRBV13
size: -
CDR3: CASSARQGVGYTF

J: TRBJ1-2
V: TRBV16
size: once
CDR3: CASSPPQGGYTF

J: TRBJ1-3
V: TRBV7-2
size: once
CDR3: CASSTTGQGASGNTIYF

J: TRBJ1-6
V: TRBV27
size: -
CDR3: CASSLRGQYNSPLHF

J: TRBJ2-1
V: TRBV3-1/TRBV3-2
size: once
CDR3: CASSTRGGLAGDNEQFF

J: TRBJ1-1
V: TRBV29-1
size: -
CDR3: CSAGGGNTEAFF

J: TRBJ1-2
V: TRBV6-1
size: -
CDR3: CASSEGTGNYGYTF

J: TRBJ2-2
V: TRBV18
size: -
CDR3: CASSFYDSANTGELFF

J: TRBJ2-7
V: TRBV7-2
size: -
CDR3: CASSLTSGSEQYF

J: TRBJ1-6
V: TRBV5-1
size: once
CDR3: CASRPNSYSPLHF

J: TRBJ2-1
V: TRBV7-2
size: -
CDR3: CASSLTSGGHNEQFF

J: TRBJ1-2
V: TRBV23-1
size: -
CDR3: CASGQGQGKGGYTF

J: TRBJ1-1
V: TRBV5-1
size: -
CDR3: CASSLEQGATEAFF

J: TRBJ2-7
V: TRBV7-9
size: -
CDR3: CASSLGQGAYEQYF

J: TRBJ1-6
V: TRBV6-6
size: -
CDR3: CASTSRQDSNSPLHF

J: TRBJ2-2
V: TRBV3-1/TRBV3-2
size: -
CDR3: CASSPKHGTGYTGELFF

J: TRBJ2-3
V: TRBV5-1
size: -
CDR3: CASSRTSGANADTQYF